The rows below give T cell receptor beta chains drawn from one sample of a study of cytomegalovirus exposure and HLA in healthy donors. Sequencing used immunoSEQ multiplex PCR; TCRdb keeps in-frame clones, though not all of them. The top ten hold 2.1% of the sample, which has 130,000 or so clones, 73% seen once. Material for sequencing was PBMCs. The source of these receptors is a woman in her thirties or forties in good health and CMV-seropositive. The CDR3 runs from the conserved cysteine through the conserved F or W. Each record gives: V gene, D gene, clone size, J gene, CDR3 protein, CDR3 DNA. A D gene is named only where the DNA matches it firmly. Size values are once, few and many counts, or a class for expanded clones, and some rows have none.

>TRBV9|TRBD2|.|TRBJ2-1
CASSGSLTSGGSNEQFF
TGTGCCAGCAGCGGATCCTTAACTAGCGGGGGGTCGAATGAGCAGTTCTTC
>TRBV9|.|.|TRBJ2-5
CASSVAGSQETQYF
TGTGCCAGCAGCGTAGCAGGGTCCCAAGAGACCCAGTACTTC
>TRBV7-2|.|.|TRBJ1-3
CASSPDRRGAGNTIYF
TGTGCCAGCAGCCCAGACCGGCGGGGCGCTGGAAACACCATATATTTT
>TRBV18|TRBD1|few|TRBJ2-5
CASSPDRTGGGETQYF
TGTGCCAGCTCACCCGACAGGACAGGGGGTGGAGAGACCCAGTACTTC
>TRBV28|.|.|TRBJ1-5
CATVNSNQPQHF
TGTGCCACGGTCAATAGCAATCAGCCCCAGCATTTT
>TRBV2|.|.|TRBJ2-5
CASSLHTWGVQETQYF
TGTGCCAGCAGTCTCCACACGTGGGGGGTACAAGAGACCCAGTACTTC
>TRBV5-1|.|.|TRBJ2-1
CASSAPAQGGVVNEQFF
TGCGCCAGCAGCGCCCCAGCCCAGGGGGGCGTTGTAAATGAGCAGTTCTTC
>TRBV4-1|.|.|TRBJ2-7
CASSQIKREKNRGGVYEQYF
TGCGCCAGCAGCCAAATTAAACGGGAGAAAAATCGAGGGGGCGTGTACGAGCAGTACTTC
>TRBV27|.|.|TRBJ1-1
CASSSPSTANTEAFF
TGTGCCAGCAGTTCCCCCTCGACAGCGAACACTGAAGCTTTCTTT
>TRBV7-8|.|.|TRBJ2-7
CASSQTGERGNYEQYF
TGTGCCAGCAGCCAAACAGGGGAGCGCGGGAACTACGAGCAGTACTTC
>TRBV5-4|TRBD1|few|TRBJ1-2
CASRPETGGTYGYTF
TGTGCCAGCAGGCCCGAGACAGGGGGCACCTATGGCTACACCTTC
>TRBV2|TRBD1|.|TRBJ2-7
CARGNEAQGTYEQYF
TGTGCCAGGGGAAATGAGGCACAGGGGACCTACGAGCAGTACTTC
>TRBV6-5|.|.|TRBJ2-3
CASSSRPSSTDTQYF
TGTGCCAGCAGCTCCCGTCCTTCTAGCACAGATACGCAGTATTTT
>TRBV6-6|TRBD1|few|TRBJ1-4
CASSRQGSGEKLFF
TGTGCCAGCAGTAGACAGGGGTCGGGTGAAAAACTGTTTTTT
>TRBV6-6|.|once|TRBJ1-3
CASSLDTNSGNTIYF
TGTGCCAGCAGCCTCGACACAAACTCTGGAAACACCATATATTTT
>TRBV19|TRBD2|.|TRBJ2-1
CASSVFTSGSLGSINEQFF
TGTGCCAGTAGTGTATTCACTAGCGGGAGCCTAGGGTCAATCAATGAGCAGTTCTTC
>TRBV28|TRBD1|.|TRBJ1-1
CASSTTGLRTEAFF
TGTGCCAGCAGCACGACAGGGCTGAGGACTGAAGCTTTCTTT
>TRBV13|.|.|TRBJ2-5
CASSGRVRETQYF
TGTGCCAGCAGCGGCAGGGTCAGGGAGACCCAGTACTTC